This T cell receptor (beta chain) was captured by sequencing in a study of Graves' ophthalmopathy and Graves' hyperthyroidism. Study-wide results and caveats: Blood was where most expanded thyroid clonotypes above 0.001 frequency also turned up.

Investigators amplified TCR beta CDR3 regions from RNA transcripts. The first round was an RT-PCR with HTBI primers, and the second round was a multiplex PCR. TCRdb recomputed calls from the multiplex PCR reads with MiXCR, one row per CDR3 protein. The repertoire holds 170,000 or so distinct CDR3 sequences, with 30% to 45% as singletons. This clonotype was seen many times. The target antigen is unknown. Orbital computed tomography, together with clinical symptoms, serum thyroxine, TRAb and thyroid ultrasound, was used for diagnosis. Germline lookup yields CDR1 LNHDA and CDR2 SQIVND (reference sequence). The CDR3 has 14 amino acids. Trimming took off 3 bases at V and 4 bases at J, with 10 bases between the two ends.

The V and J genes are TRBV19 and TRBJ1-3; D is unclear. This clonotype originated in a man aged 25-45 years with Graves' ophthalmopathy. Sample: peripheral blood. The CDR3 spells CASSIETIGNTIYF. Written as DNA, the CDR3 is TGTGCCAGTAGTATTGAAACGATCGGAAACACCATATATTTT.